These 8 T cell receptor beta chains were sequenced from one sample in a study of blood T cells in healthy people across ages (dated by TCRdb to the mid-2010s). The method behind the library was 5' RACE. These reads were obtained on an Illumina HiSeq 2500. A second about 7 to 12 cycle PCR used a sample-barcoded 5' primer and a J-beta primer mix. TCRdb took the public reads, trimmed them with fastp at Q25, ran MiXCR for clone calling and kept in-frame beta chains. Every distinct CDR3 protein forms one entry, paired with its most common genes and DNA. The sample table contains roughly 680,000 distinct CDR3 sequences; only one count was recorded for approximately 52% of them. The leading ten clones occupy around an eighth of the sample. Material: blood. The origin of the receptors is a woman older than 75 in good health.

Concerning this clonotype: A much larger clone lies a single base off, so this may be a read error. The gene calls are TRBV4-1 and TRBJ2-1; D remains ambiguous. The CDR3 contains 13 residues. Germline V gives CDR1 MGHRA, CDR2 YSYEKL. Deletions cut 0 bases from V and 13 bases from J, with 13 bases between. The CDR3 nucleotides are TGCGCCAGCAGCCAAGATGTGGAGTGGCGTCAGTTCTTC. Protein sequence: CASSQDVEWRQFF.

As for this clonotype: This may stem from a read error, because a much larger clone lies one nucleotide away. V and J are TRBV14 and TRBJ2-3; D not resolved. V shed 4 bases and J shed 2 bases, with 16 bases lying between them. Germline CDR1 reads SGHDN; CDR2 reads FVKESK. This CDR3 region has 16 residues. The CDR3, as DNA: TGTGCCAGCAGCCTATGCGCCGCCAGCAACACAGATACGCAGTATTTT. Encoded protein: CASSLCAASNTDTQYF.

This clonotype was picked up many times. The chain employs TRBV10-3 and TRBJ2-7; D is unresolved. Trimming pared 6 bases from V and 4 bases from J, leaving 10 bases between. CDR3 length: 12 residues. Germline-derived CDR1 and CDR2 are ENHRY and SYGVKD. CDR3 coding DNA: TGTGCCATCAGGGCCTCTGGTTACGAGCAGTACTTC. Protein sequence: CAIRASGYEQYF.

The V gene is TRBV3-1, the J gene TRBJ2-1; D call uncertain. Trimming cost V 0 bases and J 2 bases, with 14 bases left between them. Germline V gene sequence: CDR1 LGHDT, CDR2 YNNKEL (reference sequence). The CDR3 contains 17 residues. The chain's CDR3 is CASSQEYAVIAYNEQFF. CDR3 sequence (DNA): TGTGCCAGCAGCCAAGAGTACGCGGTGATTGCCTACAATGAGCAGTTCTTC.

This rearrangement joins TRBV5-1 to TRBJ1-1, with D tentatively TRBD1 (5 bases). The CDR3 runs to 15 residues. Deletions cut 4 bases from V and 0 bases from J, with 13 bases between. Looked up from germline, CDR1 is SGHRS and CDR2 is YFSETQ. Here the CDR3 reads CASSPGHSMNTEAFF. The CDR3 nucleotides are TGCGCCAGCAGCCCAGGACACTCCATGAACACTGAAGCTTTCTTT.

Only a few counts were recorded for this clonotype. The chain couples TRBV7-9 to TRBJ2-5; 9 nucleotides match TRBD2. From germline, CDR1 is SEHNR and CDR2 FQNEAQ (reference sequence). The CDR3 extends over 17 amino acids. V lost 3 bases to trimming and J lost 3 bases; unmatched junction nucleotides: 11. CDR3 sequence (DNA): TGTGCCAGCAGCTTGGGGACTCTAGCGGGGCCCAAAGAGACCCAGTACTTC. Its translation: CASSLGTLAGPKETQYF.

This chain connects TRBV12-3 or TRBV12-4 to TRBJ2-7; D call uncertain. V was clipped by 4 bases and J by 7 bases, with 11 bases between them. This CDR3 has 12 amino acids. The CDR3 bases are TGTGCCAGCAGTTGGGTTTGGGTTGAGCAGTACTTC. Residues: CASSWVWVEQYF.

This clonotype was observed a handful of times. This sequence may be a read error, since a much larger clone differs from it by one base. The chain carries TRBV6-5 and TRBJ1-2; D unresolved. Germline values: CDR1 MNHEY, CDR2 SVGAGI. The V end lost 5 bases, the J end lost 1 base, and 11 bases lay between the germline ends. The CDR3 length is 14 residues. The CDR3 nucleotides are TGTGCCAGCAGTGCCCCGAGGGTTAACTATGGCTACACCTTC. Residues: CASSAPRVNYGYTF.